This T cell receptor beta chain was sequenced for a study of cytomegalovirus exposure and HLA in healthy donors. Both 60 Vbeta primers and 13 Jbeta primers went into the PCR. Repertoires were generated with immunoSEQ multiplex PCR, while TCRdb's copy carries only in-frame clones and drops some. The sample holds about 160,000 clones, about 65% seen once. Only a few counts were recorded for this clone. Its target is not known. General study points: Sequence variants that were highly shared formed a cluster that was likely a sequencing artifact.

This CDR3 has 16 amino acids. The germline gives CDR1 SGHRS, CDR2 YFSETQ. V was clipped by 0 bases and J by 1 base; unmatched bases: 5. What was sequenced was PBMCs. V is TRBV5-1 and J is TRBJ1-1, with 8 bases that match TRBD1. The sequence came from a man aged 40-49 years in good health and CMV-seropositive. The CDR3 DNA is TGCGCCAGCAGCTTGGCCCCCCAGGGGGCGAACACTGAAGCTTTCTTT. It encodes CASSLAPQGANTEAFF.